The 17 T cell receptor beta chains in this list originate from one sample, sequenced in a study of beta chain features in type 1 diabetes. What was sequenced were expressed TCRB transcripts, since all of the isolated RNA had been reverse transcribed. TCRdb's table, derived via immunoSEQ multiplex PCR, lists solely in-frame clones and lacks some. This table has about 40,000 clones, about 52% appearing once. The specimen was central memory CD4+ T cells from blood. All receptors come from a woman between 18 and 30 years old in good health.

V usage is TRBV2 and J usage is TRBJ2-7; D is perhaps TRBD2 (5 bases). The CDR3 covers 14 residues. CDR1 and CDR2 (germline): SNHLY, FYNNEI. With 9 bases removed from V and 6 bases from J, the gap between germline ends came to 21 bases. CDR3 residues: CASQPGKLALEQYF. CDR3 nucleotides: TGTGCCAGTCAACCGGGGAAACTGGCCCTCGAGCAGTACTTC.

V usage is TRBV19 and J usage is TRBJ1-3; D not certain. The V gene's germline CDR1 is LNHDA and CDR2 SQIVND (reference sequence). CDR3 size: 13 residues. The V end was cut by 6 bases, the J end by 1 base, with 7 bases between. The CDR3 loop is CASRAPSGNTIYF. CDR3 bases: TGTGCCAGTAGGGCCCCGTCTGGAAACACCATATATTTT.

CDR3 amino acids: CASSLDGSGQRNEQFF. CDR3 bases: TGCGCCAGCAGCTTGGACGGTAGTGGGCAACGGAATGAGCAGTTCTTC. The rearrangement joins TRBV5-1 to TRBJ2-1, with unresolved D. Trimming stripped 0 bases from V and 7 bases from J, with 17 bases between. CDR3 length: 16 amino acids. CDR1 and CDR2 from the germline V gene are SGHRS and YFSETQ.

The V gene is TRBV4-1, the J gene TRBJ1-4; 9 bases line up with TRBD1. After removal of 3 bases from V and 3 bases from J, the junction contained 8 bases not matched to a gene. This CDR3 is built from 17 residues. Germline CDR1 and CDR2: MGHRA and YSYEKL. The CDR3 coding sequence is TGCGCCAGCAGCCAGGACAGGGGACGGTCGGCTAATGAAAAACTGTTTTTT. Amino acids: CASSQDRGRSANEKLFF.

This clone was found a few times. The chain recombines TRBV11-2 with TRBJ2-4; D is uncertain. The V and J ends lost 6 bases and 8 bases respectively, with 17 bases between them. The CDR3 consists of 14 residues. Germline V gives CDR1 SGHAT, CDR2 FQNNGV. In nucleotides, the CDR3 is TGTGCCAGCAGACTGGGTTCCGAGGATGACATTCAGTACTTC. It yields the protein CASRLGSEDDIQYF.

The chain recombines TRBV15 with TRBJ1-6; D gene ambiguous. The germline gives CDR1 LNHNV, CDR2 YYDKDF (reference sequence). The CDR3 covers 14 residues. V was cut by 0 bases and J by 7 bases, with 7 bases left in between. The CDR3 DNA reads TGTGCCACCAGCAGAGATGTATTGAATTCACCCCTCCACTTT. Translating gives CATSRDVLNSPLHF.

This clone was recorded a few times. The chain carries TRBV7-9 and TRBJ1-2; 7 positions agree with TRBD1. CDR1 SEHNR and CDR2 FQNEAQ come from the germline V gene (reference sequence). This CDR3 comprises 16 residues. J lost 2 bases, V lost 5 bases, and 11 bases had no gene match. The CDR3 loop is CASSRRGQGLNYGYTF. The CDR3, as DNA: TGTGCCAGCAGCCGAAGGGGGCAGGGGTTGAACTATGGCTACACCTTC. Looking up the rest from reference TRBV7-9 and TRBJ1-2 gives the full variable domain: DTGVSQNPRHKITKRGQNVTFRCDPISEHNRLYWYRQTLGQGPEFLTYFQNEAQLEKSRLLSDRFSAERPKGSFSTLEIQRTEQGDSAMYLCASSRRGQGLNYGYTFGSGTRLTVV.

The chain has TRBV5-8 and TRBJ1-4, with 7 bases identical to TRBD1. The CDR3 extends over 14 amino acids. Germline V gene lookup returns CDR1 SGHTS and CDR2 YDEGEE. V lost 9 bases, J lost 8 bases, and 13 bases stayed unmatched. CDR3 in amino acids: CATGRQGGGEKLFF. As DNA, the CDR3 is TGTGCCACCGGAAGGCAGGGGGGAGGCGAAAAACTGTTTTTT.

V usage is TRBV10-3 and J usage is TRBJ1-4; tentatively, D is TRBD1 (5 bases). Germline values: CDR1 ENHRY, CDR2 SYGVKD. V was shortened by 9 bases and J by 7 bases, with 18 bases between the two germline ends. The CDR3 has 14 residues. The DNA for the CDR3 is TGTGCCATTGGAGGGACGGCAGAAGGTGAAAAACTGTTTTTT. Translation gives CAIGGTAEGEKLFF.

The chain joins TRBV5-1 to TRBJ2-2; TRBD2 aligns across 12 bases. The CDR3 loop spans 23 amino acids. From germline, CDR1 is SGHRS and CDR2 YFSETQ. V was clipped by 0 bases and J by 0 bases; unmatched bases: 18. The CDR3 here is CASSLGGGRRLAGVGPNTGELFF. The CDR3 bases are TGCGCCAGCAGCTTGGGCGGCGGTCGGAGACTAGCGGGAGTCGGGCCGAACACCGGGGAGCTGTTTTTT.

The chain recombines TRBV4-2 with TRBJ2-7; tentatively, D is TRBD2 (5 bases). CDR3 length: 14 amino acids. Per germline, CDR1 LGHNA and CDR2 YNFKEQ. Deletions cut 1 base from V and 9 bases from J, with 16 bases between. As DNA, the CDR3 is TGTGCCAGCAGCCAAGCCCAAGGGCTTGGACTGCAGTACTTC. It is translated as CASSQAQGLGLQYF.

The chain carries TRBV2 and TRBJ1-1; D is undetermined. In germline, CDR1 is SNHLY, CDR2 FYNNEI. This CDR3 is built from 12 residues. The V end lost 4 bases, the J end lost 8 bases, and 11 bases lay between the germline ends. CDR3 residues: CASSGKEQEAFF. CDR3 coding DNA: TGTGCCAGCAGTGGGAAGGAGCAAGAAGCTTTCTTT.

This clone has more than one count but fewer than ten. This sequence joins TRBV18 and TRBJ1-4; tentative D call: TRBD1 (6 bases). CDR1 and CDR2 (germline): KGHSH, LQKENI. This CDR3 has 14 amino acids. Deletions cut 3 bases from V and 8 bases from J, with 13 bases between. In DNA, the CDR3 is TGTGCCAGCTCACCGACAGGTGGTGGGGAAAAACTGTTTTTT. Its translation is CASSPTGGGEKLFF.

V gene TRBV6-6 combines with J gene TRBJ2-7; the match to TRBD1 covers 11 bases. J gave up 6 bases and V 2 bases, and 3 bases lay outside the gene matches. Germline lookup yields CDR1 MNHNY and CDR2 SVGAGI (reference sequence). This CDR3 spans 14 amino acids. CDR3: CASSYGTGGSEQYF. In DNA, the CDR3 is TGTGCCAGCAGTTACGGGACAGGGGGGTCCGAGCAGTACTTC.

The J gene is TRBJ2-7, the V gene TRBV6-5, with D uncertain. Trimming stripped 5 bases from V and 4 bases from J, with 6 bases between. This CDR3 region has 11 residues. CDR1 and CDR2 (germline): MNHEY, SVGAGI. The CDR3 bases are TGTGCCAGCAGTGACAAGTACGAGCAGTACTTC. It specifies CASSDKYEQYF.

The chain recombines TRBV5-1 with TRBJ1-5; 9 positions match TRBD1. After removal of 0 bases from V and 4 bases from J, the junction contained 5 bases not matched to a gene. CDR1 is SGHRS and CDR2 is YFSETQ in the germline V gene. The CDR3 runs 16 residues. CDR3 nucleotide sequence: TGCGCCAGCAGCTTGGGGGACAGGGATAGAAATCAGCCCCAGCATTTT. Protein product: CASSLGDRDRNQPQHF.

For this clone: One end of the junction fails to match germline, which may point to a read error. The rearrangement links TRBV5-5 to TRBJ2-5; 7 nucleotides match TRBD1. The V gene's germline CDR1 is SGHKS and CDR2 YYEKEE (reference sequence). The CDR3 totals 14 residues. This CDR3 reads CASTLTGYRETQYF. DNA for the CDR3: TGTGCCAGCACCTTGACAGGGTATAGAGAGACCCAGTACTTC. Combining the CDR3 with reference TRBV5-5 and TRBJ2-5 gives the whole variable domain DAGVTQSPTHLIKTRGQQVTLRCSPISGHKSVSWYQQVLGQGPQFIFQYYEKEERGRGNFPDRFSARQFPNYSSELNVNALLLGDSALYLCASTLTGYRETQYFGPGTRLLVL.